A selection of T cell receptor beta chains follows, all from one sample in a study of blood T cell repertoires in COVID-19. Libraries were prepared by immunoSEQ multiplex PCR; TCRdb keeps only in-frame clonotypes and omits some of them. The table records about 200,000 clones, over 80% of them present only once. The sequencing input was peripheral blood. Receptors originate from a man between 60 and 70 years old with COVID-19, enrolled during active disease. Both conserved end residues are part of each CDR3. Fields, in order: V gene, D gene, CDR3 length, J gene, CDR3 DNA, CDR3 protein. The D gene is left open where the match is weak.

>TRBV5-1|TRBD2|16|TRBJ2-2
TGCGCCAGCAGCTTGGAACTAGCGGGAGCGGCCGGGGAGCTGTTTTTT
CASSLELAGAAGELFF
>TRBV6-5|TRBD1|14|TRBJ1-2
TGTGCCAGCAGTCCCGTGGACAGGTCCTATGGCTACACCTTC
CASSPVDRSYGYTF
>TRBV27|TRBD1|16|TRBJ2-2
TGTGCCAGCAGTACCTCCGGGACAGATAACACCGGGGAGCTGTTTTTT
CASSTSGTDNTGELFF
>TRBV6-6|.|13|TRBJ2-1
TGTGCCAGCAGTCCGAGACAGTACAATGAGCAGTTCTTC
CASSPRQYNEQFF
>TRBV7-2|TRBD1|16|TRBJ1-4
TGTGCCAGCAGCTTGGCAGGGACAGGGGGCGGAGAAAAACTGTTTTTT
CASSLAGTGGGEKLFF
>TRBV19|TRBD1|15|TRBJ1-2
TGTGCCAGTAGTATACGGACAGGAACAAACTATGGCTACACCTTC
CASSIRTGTNYGYTF
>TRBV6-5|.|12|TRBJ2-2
TGTGCCAGCCAGTACGACACCGGGGAGCTGTTTTTT
CASQYDTGELFF
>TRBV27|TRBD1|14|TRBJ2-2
TGTGCCAGCAGTCCAGGGGGCGCGGTCGGGGAGCTGTTTTTT
CASSPGGAVGELFF
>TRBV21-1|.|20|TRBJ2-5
TGTGCCAGCAGCTGTATTCCCCACCGACAGGACCCTTTGTACCAAGAGACCCAGTACTTC
CASSCIPHRQDPLYQETQYF
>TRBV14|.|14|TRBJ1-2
TGTGCCAGCAGCCAAGTTGGAGGGTACTATGGCTACACCTTC
CASSQVGGYYGYTF
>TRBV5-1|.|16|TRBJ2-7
TGCGCCAGCAGCTTGGCGCGGGCAGGGGTAGCCTACGAGCAGTACTTC
CASSLARAGVAYEQYF
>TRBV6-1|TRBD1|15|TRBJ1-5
TGTGCCAGCAGTGAGGGACAGGGTATGGGTCAGCCCCAGCATTTT
CASSEGQGMGQPQHF